Below are 30 T cell receptor beta chains sequenced from a single sample in a study of cytomegalovirus exposure and HLA in healthy donors (TCRdb year 2017). Library method: the immunoSEQ multiplex PCR assay. A mixture of 60 forward primers for TCR Vbeta segments and 13 reverse primers for TCR Jbeta segments was used in the multiplex PCR. TCRdb obtained this table from immuneACCESS and retained in-frame rearrangements with V and J assigned. These tables miss some clones; where compared with another copy, unresolved V genes account for less than half of the shortfall, and the remainder is unexplained. Counted in this sample were about 100,000 clones; roughly 74% of them appeared once. The ten largest clones add up to roughly 15% of the sample. The sequenced material came from PBMCs. The receptors were sampled from a woman in her seventies in good health and CMV-seropositive.

J is TRBJ1-2 and V is TRBV12-1; no DNA check was done on the table's D call, TRBD1. TRBV12-1 is flagged as a pseudogene. CDR3 length: 15 amino acids. This CDR3 reads CASSYERQGHYGYTF. For the CDR3, the DNA is TGTGCCAGCAGCTACGAAAGACAGGGGCATTATGGCTACACCTTC.

The chain recombines TRBV5-1 with TRBJ2-2; D is unresolved. The V gene lost 0 bases and the J gene lost 1 base, with 7 bases spanning the gap. Germline CDR1 is SGHRS and CDR2 is YFSETQ. CDR3 length: 15 amino acids. This CDR3 reads CASSLEQQNTGELFF. As DNA, the CDR3 is TGCGCCAGCAGCTTGGAACAGCAGAACACCGGGGAGCTGTTTTTT.

The chain uses TRBV2 and TRBJ2-7; D unresolved. Germline CDR1 reads SNHLY; CDR2 reads FYNNEI. Trimming removed 6 bases at V and 6 bases at J, with 9 bases between. The CDR3 consists of 11 residues. CDR3 in amino acids: CASSALREQYF. CDR3 nucleotide sequence: TGTGCCAGCAGCGCCTTGCGCGAGCAGTACTTC.

The chain couples TRBV28 to TRBJ1-2; no reliable D call. Trimming removed 3 bases at V and 4 bases at J, with 9 bases between. Germline assignment: CDR1 MDHEN and CDR2 SYDVKM. The CDR3 spans 13 residues. This chain's CDR3 is CASSFNFLYGYTF. The CDR3, as DNA: TGTGCCAGCAGTTTTAACTTCCTCTATGGCTACACCTTC.

The table lists this clone with a few counts. The rearrangement links TRBV5-1 to TRBJ1-1, with 8 bases lining up with TRBD1. The CDR3 covers 15 residues. Trimming cost V 0 bases and J 6 bases; bases outside gene matches: 7. In germline, CDR1 is SGHRS, CDR2 YFSETQ. CDR3 coding DNA: TGCGCCAGCAGCTTGGGGACAGGGTGGTACGCTGAAGCTTTCTTT. Protein product: CASSLGTGWYAEAFF.

The CDR3 here is CASSPRTATNEKLFF. CDR3 DNA sequence: TGTGCCAGCAGCCCCCGGACTGCAACTAATGAAAAACTGTTTTTT. The chain uses TRBV9 and TRBJ1-4, with no clear D. Germline V gives CDR1 SGDLS, CDR2 YYNGEE. The CDR3 is made up of 15 amino acids. Trimming cost V 4 bases and J 0 bases, with 10 bases left between them.

The rearrangement links TRBV2 to TRBJ2-4, with D maybe TRBD2 (5 bases). The germline V gene has CDR1 SNHLY and CDR2 FYNNEI. Deletions cut 6 bases from V and 0 bases from J, with 12 bases between. This CDR3 has 15 residues. As DNA, the CDR3 is TGTGCCAGCAGGGTAGACGGGATAGCCAAAAACATTCAGTACTTC. It specifies CASRVDGIAKNIQYF.

In the case of this clone: The same CDR3 can be traced to other DNA sequences in this sample. J is TRBJ1-4 and V is TRBV28; the D is unclear. Germline CDR1 and CDR2: MDHEN and SYDVKM. The CDR3 runs to 13 residues. Trimming took 6 bases from V and 4 from J, leaving 9 bases between them. The CDR3 is CASSGGGNEKLFF. In DNA form, the CDR3 reads TGTGCCAGCAGCGGTGGAGGTAATGAAAAACTGTTTTTT.

V and J are TRBV15 and TRBJ2-1; TRBD1 matches at 7 bases. This CDR3 region has 15 residues. The V segment lost 1 base and the J segment 4 bases; nucleotides outside the gene matches: 4. CDR1 LNHNV and CDR2 YYDKDF come from the germline V gene (reference sequence). CDR3 sequence: CATSRGDSVYNEQFF. CDR3 DNA sequence: TGTGCCACCAGCAGAGGGGACAGTGTTTACAATGAGCAGTTCTTC.

This CDR3 is CASSSDSTSYEQYF. The DNA for the CDR3 is TGTGCCAGCAGTTCGGACTCCACCTCCTACGAGCAGTACTTC. This chain links TRBV7-3 with TRBJ2-7, with D tentatively TRBD2 (5 bases). The CDR3 extends over 14 amino acids. Germline assignment: CDR1 SGHTA and CDR2 FQGTGA. Trimming pared 6 bases from V and 0 bases from J, leaving 12 bases between.

The chain links TRBV25-1 to TRBJ1-5; 9 bases are a match to TRBD1. V lost 6 bases and J lost 3; bases outside the gene matches: 9. The CDR3 is 16 amino acids. From germline, CDR1 is MGHDK and CDR2 SYGVNS. The CDR3, as DNA: TGTGCCAGCAGAGTAACCGGGACAGGGCCCAATCAGCCCCAGCATTTT. Translating gives CASRVTGTGPNQPQHF. Looking up the rest from reference TRBV25-1 and TRBJ1-5 gives the full variable domain: EADIYQTPRYLVIGTGKKITLECSQTMGHDKMYWYQQDPGMELHLIHYSYGVNSTEKGDLSSESTVSRIRTEHFPLTLESARPSHTSQYLCASRVTGTGPNQPQHFGDGTRLSIL.

The CDR3 coding sequence is TGTGCCAGCAGTGAACAGGGCCGCCTGAACACTGAAGCTTTCTTT. Protein: CASSEQGRLNTEAFF. The chain combines TRBV6-1 with TRBJ1-1; D possibly corresponds to TRBD1 (5 bases). Germline V gives CDR1 MNHNS, CDR2 SASEGT. The CDR3 is 15 amino acids. With 2 bases removed from V and 0 bases from J, the gap between germline ends came to 10 bases.

The DNA of the CDR3 is TGCAGCTTCCCACTGGGGGGGCGAAGCACAGATACGCAGTATTTT. Its translation is CSFPLGGRSTDTQYF. The chain links TRBV29-1 to TRBJ2-3; maybe TRBD2 (7 bases). The germline V gene has CDR1 SQVTM and CDR2 ANQGSEA. The CDR3 sequence is 15 residues long. Between the trimmed V and J ends, which lost 8 bases and 0 bases, there was a span of 18 bases.

The gene calls are TRBV7-9 and TRBJ2-7, with 9 bases fitting TRBD2. Germline values: CDR1 SEHNR, CDR2 FQNEAQ (reference sequence). The V segment lost 0 bases and the J segment 3 bases; nucleotides outside the gene matches: 3. The CDR3 is 15 residues long. The CDR3 DNA reads TGTGCCAGCAGCTTAGCGGCTAGCGGGAACTACGAGCAGTACTTC. Translating it yields CASSLAASGNYEQYF.

The chain has TRBV10-3 and TRBJ2-1; the match to TRBD2 covers 11 bases. Germline lookup yields CDR1 ENHRY and CDR2 SYGVKD. Trimming cost V 3 bases and J 8 bases; bases outside gene matches: 6. This CDR3 is 15 amino acids long. The CDR3 bases are TGTGCCATCAGTGATACTAGCGGGAGTATCGATGAGCAGTTCTTC. Its translation is CAISDTSGSIDEQFF.

This clone has just one count. The rearrangement links TRBV18 to TRBJ2-1, with 14 positions matching TRBD2. Germline V gives CDR1 KGHSH, CDR2 LQKENI. The CDR3 extends over 18 amino acids. V gave up 3 bases and J gave up 4 bases; unmatched junction bases: 8. The CDR3 DNA reads TGTGCCAGCTCACCGACTAGCGGGGGGGCTTCGCCATACAATGAGCAGTTCTTC. Translation gives CASSPTSGGASPYNEQFF.

This sequence joins TRBV10-2 and TRBJ1-6; a weak D match, TRBD1 (5 bases). Between the trimmed V and J ends, which lost 8 bases and 9 bases, there was a span of 11 bases. Germline V lookup: CDR1 WSHSY, CDR2 SAAADI. The CDR3 loop spans 12 amino acids. CDR3 region: CASRARVSPLHF. CDR3 nucleotides: TGCGCCAGCCGGGCCAGGGTTTCACCCCTCCACTTT.

This clone turned up a few times. The chain couples TRBV7-2 to TRBJ1-6, with TRBD1 identical over 7 bases. After removal of 2 bases from V and 9 bases from J, the junction contained 13 bases not matched to a gene. The CDR3 covers 17 residues. CDR1 and CDR2 from the germline V gene are SGHTA and FQGNSA. For the CDR3, the DNA is TGTGCCAGCAGCTTAAGGCCTCAGAGAGGGGGCTCTTCACCCCTCCACTTT. Residues: CASSLRPQRGGSSPLHF.

The CDR3 coding sequence is TGTGCCACCAGCAGACGCCTAGTTACCCATACGCAGTATTTT. Protein: CATSRRLVTHTQYF. The chain carries TRBV15 and TRBJ2-3, with no clear D. V gave up 2 bases and J gave up 7 bases, with 13 bases separating them. The CDR3 is made up of 14 amino acids. Germline V lookup: CDR1 LNHNV, CDR2 YYDKDF (reference sequence). Supplemented by reference TRBV15 and TRBJ2-3, the full variable domain reads DAMVIQNPRYQVTQFGKPVTLSCSQTLNHNVMYWYQQKSSQAPKLLFHYYDKDFNNEADTPDNFQSRRPNTSFCFLDIRSPGLGDTAMYLCATSRRLVTHTQYFGPGTRLTVL.

The chain uses TRBV6-4 and TRBJ2-3; D perhaps matches TRBD2 (5 bases). The CDR3 is 13 residues long. The ends were cut back, 4 bases at V and 8 bases at J, with 13 bases in the middle. Germline-derived CDR1 and CDR2 are MRHNA and SNTAGT. This CDR3 reads CASSASLAGTQYF. The CDR3 nucleotides are TGTGCCAGCAGTGCCTCGCTAGCAGGTACGCAGTATTTT.

This sequence joins TRBV4-3 and TRBJ1-2, with 7 bases that match TRBD1. The trim removed 5 bases at V and 1 base at J, leaving 10 bases unmatched. The CDR3 spans 16 residues. Germline V gene sequence: CDR1 LGHNA, CDR2 YSLEER. Written as DNA, the CDR3 is TGCGCCAGCAGCGAGGGGGCCCAGGGAGATAACTATGGCTACACCTTC. Protein: CASSEGAQGDNYGYTF.

This clone was found once. The chain employs TRBV7-9 and TRBJ1-2, with D unclear. V dropped 1 base and J dropped 5 bases, with 11 bases sitting between them. This CDR3 has 14 residues. Germline V CDR1 and CDR2: SEHNR, FQNEAQ (reference sequence). CDR3 protein: CASSLEGEWYGYTF. The CDR3 DNA sequence: TGTGCCAGCAGCTTAGAGGGAGAGTGGTATGGCTACACCTTC. Based on the CDR3 plus reference TRBV7-9 and TRBJ1-2, the full variable domain is DTGVSQNPRHKITKRGQNVTFRCDPISEHNRLYWYRQTLGQGPEFLTYFQNEAQLEKSRLLSDRFSAERPKGSFSTLEIQRTEQGDSAMYLCASSLEGEWYGYTFGSGTRLTVV.

This clone was seen more than once but under ten times. This sequence joins TRBV13 and TRBJ2-5; a possible D gene is TRBD1 (5 bases). CDR1 and CDR2 (germline): PRHDT, FYEKMQ (reference sequence). The CDR3 length is 15 residues. V was pared by 5 bases and J by 0 bases, with 13 bases between. CDR3 coding DNA: TGTGCCAGCAGCGAAAGACAGATTCACCAAGAGACCCAGTACTTC. Encoded protein: CASSERQIHQETQYF. Drawing the rest from reference TRBV13 and TRBJ2-5, the complete variable domain is AAGVIQSPRHLIKEKRETATLKCYPIPRHDTVYWYQQGPGQDPQFLISFYEKMQSDKGSIPDRFSAQQFSDYHSELNMSSLELGDSALYFCASSERQIHQETQYFGPGTRLLVL.

This chain links TRBV29-1 with TRBJ2-5; D not certain. Looked up from germline, CDR1 is SQVTM and CDR2 is ANQGSEA. The CDR3 is 13 residues long. V was cut by 3 bases and J by 5 bases, with 13 bases left in between. The CDR3 spells CSVERSPRETQYF. CDR3 DNA: TGCAGCGTTGAGAGGTCCCCACGGGAGACCCAGTACTTC.

This clone showed up just once. The chain couples TRBV7-8 to TRBJ1-5, with D unresolved. The CDR3 length is 15 residues. Germline V gene data show CDR1 as SGHVS and CDR2 as FQNEAQ. The V and J ends lost 8 bases and 6 bases respectively, with 20 bases between them. CDR3 sequence reads: CASSLGQASGQPQHF. CDR3 sequence (DNA): TGTGCCAGCTCCCTCGGTCAGGCGTCAGGTCAGCCCCAGCATTTT. Variable domain in full (rest from reference TRBV7-8 and TRBJ1-5): GAGVSQSPRYKVAKRGQDVALRCDPISGHVSLFWYQQALGQGPEFLTYFQNEAQLDKSGLPSDRFFAERPEGSVSTLKIQRTQQEDSAVYLCASSLGQASGQPQHFGDGTRLSIL.

This clone turned up a few times. The genes are TRBV14 and TRBJ1-1; D ambiguous. Germline-derived CDR1 and CDR2 are SGHDN and FVKESK. Trimming removed 2 bases from V and 5 bases from J, with 9 bases in between. This CDR3 spans 13 amino acids. CDR3 region: CASSQYEDTEAFF. The CDR3 DNA reads as TGTGCCAGCAGCCAATACGAGGATACTGAAGCTTTCTTT. The full variable domain, its missing parts supplied by reference TRBV14 and TRBJ1-1, is EAGVTQFPSHSVIEKGQTVTLRCDPISGHDNLYWYRRVMGKEIKFLLHFVKESKQDESGMPNNRFLAERTGGTYSTLKVQPAELEDSGVYFCASSQYEDTEAFFGQGTRLTVV.

The chain links TRBV10-3 to TRBJ1-4; TRBD1 might be the D (6 bases). This CDR3 region has 13 residues. CDR1 and CDR2 (germline): ENHRY, SYGVKD. The V and J ends lost 9 bases and 7 bases respectively, with 15 bases between them. The CDR3 DNA follows: TGTGCCATTCGAGGGGGAATGGGTGAAAAACTGTTTTTT. Protein product: CAIRGGMGEKLFF.

This rearrangement joins TRBV11-2 to TRBJ2-7, with 13 bases lining up with TRBD2. Germline-derived CDR1 and CDR2 are SGHAT and FQNNGV. This CDR3 is built from 17 residues. Trimming removed 5 bases from V and 4 bases from J; junction bases left unmatched: 11. In DNA form, the CDR3 reads TGTGCCAGCAGCCTGACTAGCGGGGGGATTAGTGAATACGAGCAGTACTTC. It specifies CASSLTSGGISEYEQYF.

This clone was counted only a few times. The gene calls are TRBV6-1 and TRBJ1-1; 7 bases are shared with TRBD1. V was pared by 6 bases and J by 1 base, with 14 bases of the junction left unmatched. This CDR3 spans 17 amino acids. Germline V gene lookup returns CDR1 MNHNS and CDR2 SASEGT. CDR3 protein: CASSETPTGARNTEAFF. The CDR3 nucleotides read TGTGCCAGCAGCGAAACCCCTACAGGGGCCAGGAACACTGAAGCTTTCTTT.

CDR3 sequence reads: CAWSGGQALGTDTQYF. The DNA for the CDR3 is TGTGCCTGGAGTGGGGGACAGGCCCTCGGCACAGATACGCAGTATTTT. The chain links TRBV30 to TRBJ2-3, with TRBD1 matching over 8 bases. The CDR3 runs 16 residues. Germline CDR1 reads GTSNPN; CDR2 reads SVGIG (reference sequence). The V gene end was trimmed by 1 base and the J gene end by 1 base; junction bases not matched to a gene: 7.